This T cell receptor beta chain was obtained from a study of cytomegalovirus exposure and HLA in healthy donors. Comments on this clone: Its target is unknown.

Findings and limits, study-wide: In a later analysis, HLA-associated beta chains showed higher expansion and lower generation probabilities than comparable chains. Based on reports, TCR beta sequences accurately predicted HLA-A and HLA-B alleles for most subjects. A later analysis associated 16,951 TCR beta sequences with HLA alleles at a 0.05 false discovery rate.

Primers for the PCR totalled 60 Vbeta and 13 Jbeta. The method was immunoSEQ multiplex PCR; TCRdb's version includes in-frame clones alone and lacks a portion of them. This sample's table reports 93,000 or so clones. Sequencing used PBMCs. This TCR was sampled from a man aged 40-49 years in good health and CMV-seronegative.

CDR3 DNA sequence: TGCGCCAGCAGCCACAGGACTAGCGGGAAAGTTAGCACCGGGGAGCTGTTTTTT. Protein product: CASSHRTSGKVSTGELFF. The rearrangement links TRBV5-1 to TRBJ2-2; 12 nucleotides agree with TRBD2. CDR3 size: 18 residues. Germline V CDR1 and CDR2: SGHRS, YFSETQ. V trimming: 4 bases; J trimming: 4 bases; junction bases outside the gene matches: 11.